This TCR beta chain was sequenced during a study of T-cell reconstitution after alpha-beta-depleted transplantation in children. Unique molecular identifiers were incorporated during preparation of the TCRbeta library. Using its own MiXCR run on the PCR reads, TCRdb lists one record per CDR3 protein. This table has about 610,000 distinct CDR3 sequences, roughly a tenth appearing once. This CDR3 spans 14 amino acids. Germline CDR1 is MDHEN and CDR2 is SYDVKM. The V gene lost 6 bases and the J gene lost 15 bases, with 24 bases spanning the gap. The source was PBMCs from the stem cell graft donor, collected from the stem cell graft. The clonotype originates from a human donor who donated a stem cell graft to a child with acute myeloid leukemia. The chain carries TRBV28 and TRBJ2-4; D tentatively reads TRBD1 or TRBD2 (5 bases each). CDR3 sequence: CASRTRLNKGQRYF. The DNA for the CDR3 is TGTGCCAGCAGGACCCGACTAAACAAGGGGCAAAGGTACTTC.